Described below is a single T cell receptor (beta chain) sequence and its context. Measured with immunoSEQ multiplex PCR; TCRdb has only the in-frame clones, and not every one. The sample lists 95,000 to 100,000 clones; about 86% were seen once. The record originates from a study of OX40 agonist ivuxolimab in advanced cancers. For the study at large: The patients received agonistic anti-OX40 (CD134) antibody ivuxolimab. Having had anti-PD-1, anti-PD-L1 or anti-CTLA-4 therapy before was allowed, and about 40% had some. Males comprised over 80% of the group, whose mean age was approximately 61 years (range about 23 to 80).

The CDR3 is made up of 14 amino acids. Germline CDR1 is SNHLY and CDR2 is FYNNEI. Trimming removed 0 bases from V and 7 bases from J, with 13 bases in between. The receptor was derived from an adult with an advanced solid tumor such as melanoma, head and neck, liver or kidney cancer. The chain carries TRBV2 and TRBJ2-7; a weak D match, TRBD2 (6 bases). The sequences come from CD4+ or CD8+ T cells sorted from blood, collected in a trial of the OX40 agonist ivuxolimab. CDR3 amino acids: CASSEAGPEGEQYF. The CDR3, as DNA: TGTGCCAGCAGTGAAGCGGGCCCGGAGGGAGAGCAGTACTTC.